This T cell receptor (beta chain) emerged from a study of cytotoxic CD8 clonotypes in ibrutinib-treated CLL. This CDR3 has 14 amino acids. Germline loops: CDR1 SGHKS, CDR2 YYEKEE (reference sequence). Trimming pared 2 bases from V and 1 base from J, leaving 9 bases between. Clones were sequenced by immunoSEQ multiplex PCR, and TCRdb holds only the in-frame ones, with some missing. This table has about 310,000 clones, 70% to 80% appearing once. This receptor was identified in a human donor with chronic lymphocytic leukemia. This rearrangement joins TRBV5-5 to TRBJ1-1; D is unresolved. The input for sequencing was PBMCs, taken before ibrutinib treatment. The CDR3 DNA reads TGTGCCAGCAGCTTTCGGGGAGGGAACACTGAAGCTTTCTTT. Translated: CASSFRGGNTEAFF.